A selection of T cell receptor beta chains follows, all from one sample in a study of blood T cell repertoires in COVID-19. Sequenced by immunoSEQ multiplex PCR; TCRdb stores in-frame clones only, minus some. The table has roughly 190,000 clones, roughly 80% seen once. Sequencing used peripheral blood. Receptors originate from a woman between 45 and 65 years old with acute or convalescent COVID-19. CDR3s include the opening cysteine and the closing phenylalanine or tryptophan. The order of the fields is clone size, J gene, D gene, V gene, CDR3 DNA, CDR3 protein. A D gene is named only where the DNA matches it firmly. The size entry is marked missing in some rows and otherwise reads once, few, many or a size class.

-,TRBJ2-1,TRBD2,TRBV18,TGTGCCAGCTCACCGGGGCGGGGGACCTACAATGAGCAGTTCTTC,CASSPGRGTYNEQFF
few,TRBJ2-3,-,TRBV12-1,TGTGCCAGCAGCTTCTCGCGGACTAGTGAGACGGCGCAGTATTTT,CASSFSRTSETAQYF
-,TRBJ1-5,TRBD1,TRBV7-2,TGTGCCAGCAGCGTACAGGGGGGAAATCAGCCCCAGCATTTT,CASSVQGGNQPQHF
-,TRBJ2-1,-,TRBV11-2,TGTGCCAGCAGCTCCCGGACAGACTACAATGAGCAGTTCTTC,CASSSRTDYNEQFF
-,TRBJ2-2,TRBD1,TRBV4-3,TGCGCCAGCAGCCACGGACAGGGAAACACCGGGGAGCTGTTTTTT,CASSHGQGNTGELFF
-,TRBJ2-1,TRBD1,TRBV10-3,TGTGCCGTGACAGGGAGCTCCTACAATGAGCAGTTCTTC,CAVTGSSYNEQFF
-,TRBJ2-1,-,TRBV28,TGTGCCAGCAGCCGGGACTCGAACTCCTACAATGAGCAGTTCTTC,CASSRDSNSYNEQFF
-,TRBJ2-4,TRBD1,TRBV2,TGTGCCAGCACTCTAGACAGGGGAATTGGCAAAAACATTCAGTACTTC,CASTLDRGIGKNIQYF
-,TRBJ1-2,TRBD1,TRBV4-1,TGCGCCAGCAGCCAAGGTCCTACAGGGGGCTATGGCTACACCTTC,CASSQGPTGGYGYTF
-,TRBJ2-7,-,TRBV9,TGTGCCAGCAGTCGGACACTCTACGAGCAGTACTTC,CASSRTLYEQYF
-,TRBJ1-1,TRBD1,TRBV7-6,TGTGCCAGCAGCCCCACAACAGGGGGGAACACTGAAGCTTTCTTT,CASSPTTGGNTEAFF
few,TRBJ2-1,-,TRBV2,TGTGCCAGCAGTCCCCGAGGAAGGCTCAATGAGCAGTTCTTC,CASSPRGRLNEQFF
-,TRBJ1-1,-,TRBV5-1,TGCGCCAGCAGCCCGGGAGGGGGGAACACTGAAGCTTTCTTT,CASSPGGGNTEAFF
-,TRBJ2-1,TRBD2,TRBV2,TGTGCCACACCACTAGCGGGGGTTTCGCTCAAATACAATGAGCAGTTCTTC,CATPLAGVSLKYNEQFF
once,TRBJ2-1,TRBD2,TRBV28,TGTGCCAGCAGCCCAACTAGTAGCGGGAGGTCTCACAATGAGCAGTTCTTC,CASSPTSSGRSHNEQFF
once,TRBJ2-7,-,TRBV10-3,TGTGCCATCAGTGAGCACTTTTACGAGCAGTACTTC,CAISEHFYEQYF
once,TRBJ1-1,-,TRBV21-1,TGTGCCAGCAGCAAAGCGCAGGGTAACACTGAAGCTTTCTTT,CASSKAQGNTEAFF
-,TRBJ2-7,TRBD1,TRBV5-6,TGTGCCAGCCTTCCTACCGGGACAGGGTGTCACGAGCAGTACTTC,CASLPTGTGCHEQYF
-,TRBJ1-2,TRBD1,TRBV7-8,TGTGCCAGCAGCGCCTGGACAGGGGGCTTTAACTATGGCTACACCTTC,CASSAWTGGFNYGYTF
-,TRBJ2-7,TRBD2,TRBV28,TGTGCCAGCAGCCCCGGGACTAGCGGGTCCTACGAGCAGTACTTC,CASSPGTSGSYEQYF